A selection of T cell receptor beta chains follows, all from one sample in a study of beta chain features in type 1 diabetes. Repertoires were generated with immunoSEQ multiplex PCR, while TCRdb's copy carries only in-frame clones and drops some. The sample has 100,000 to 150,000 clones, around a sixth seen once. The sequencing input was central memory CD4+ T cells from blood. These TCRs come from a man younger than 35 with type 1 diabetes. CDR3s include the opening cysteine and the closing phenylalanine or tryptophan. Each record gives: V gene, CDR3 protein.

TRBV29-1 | CSVGGDRDTQYF
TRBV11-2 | CASAPMYQGSEQYF
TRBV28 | CASSAFISPGSYEQYF
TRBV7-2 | CASSANRVGNTIYF
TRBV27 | CASSSGYPSYEQYF
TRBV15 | CATSRMGQSTDTQYF
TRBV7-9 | CASSFQGGVSYTF
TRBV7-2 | CASSLSDRGKNEKLFF
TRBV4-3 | CASSQGLHRAPNYGYTF
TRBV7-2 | CASSFPTGSGNTIYF
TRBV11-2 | CASRKTLADSYNEQFF
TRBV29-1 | CSVVLGTVNEQFF
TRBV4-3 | CASSRTDNYGYTF
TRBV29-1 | CSVEWGEGTEAFF
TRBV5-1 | CASSLSGGTYEQYF
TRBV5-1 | CASSFGGQFQETQYF
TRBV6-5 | CASNRGGGDGYTF
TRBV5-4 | CASSFLGTTLGAGELFF
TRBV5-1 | CASSSETGSYEQYF
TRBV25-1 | CASSDLTSGGTDTQYF
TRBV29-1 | CSVEKLAGGGTDTQYF
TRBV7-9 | CASSLVGVDEQYF
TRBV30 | CAWSVHKASGTYEQYF
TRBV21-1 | CATVRHEQFF
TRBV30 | CAAQGAGGNEQFF
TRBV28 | CASSLPPRVSYTF
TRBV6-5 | CASRPWGTSTDTQYF
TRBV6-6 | CASGDRSYNEQFF
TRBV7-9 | CASSLGPGDSPLHF
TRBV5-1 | CASSFPGNEKLFF
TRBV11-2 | CASILSGANVLTF
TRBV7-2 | CASSLGTGKSYEQYF
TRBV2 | CASSEALWAETYEQYF
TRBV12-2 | CASRLAKGEGNYEQYF
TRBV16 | CASSTQGSATNEKLFF
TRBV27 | CASSSGQGKETQYF
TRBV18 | CASSPTGNEAYEQYF
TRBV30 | CAWSGAANTEAFF
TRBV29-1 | CSVLGSQGTYEQYF
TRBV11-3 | CASSGRVSYNEQFF
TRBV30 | CAWSVIRGSFAYNEQFF
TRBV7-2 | CASSPLAGGWGEQFF
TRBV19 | CASSQTGPYNEQFF
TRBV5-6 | CASSLSSDTQYF
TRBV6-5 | CASRRTRGYEQYF
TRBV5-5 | CASSLNQGIGELFF
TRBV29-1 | CSAILAGLETQYF